One and the same sample provided the 32 T cell receptor beta chains below, sequenced in a study of blood T cell repertoires in COVID-19. Clones were read by immunoSEQ multiplex PCR, and TCRdb kept only the in-frame ones, dropping some. The table shows about 110,000 clones, with more than 60% occurring only once. What was sequenced was peripheral blood. Receptors originate from a man between 65 and 85 years old with active or convalescent COVID-19.

This clone occurred a few times. This chain joins TRBV5-1 and TRBJ2-2; no definite D call. Trimming shortened V by 7 bases and J by 5 bases, and 15 bases separated the two germline ends. Looked up from germline, CDR1 is SGHRS and CDR2 is YFSETQ. The CDR3 has 14 residues. The CDR3 loop is CASGLRSQTGELFF. Written as DNA, the CDR3 is TGCGCCAGCGGTCTCAGATCTCAGACCGGGGAGCTGTTTTTT.

The chain carries TRBV19 and TRBJ2-2, with TRBD1 as a possible D gene (6 bases). The CDR3 is 12 amino acids. V lost 8 bases, J lost 6 bases, and 10 bases lay in between. CDR1 and CDR2 from the germline V gene are LNHDA and SQIVND (reference sequence). Written as DNA, the CDR3 is TGTGCCAGTCGGCAGGGGCCCGGGGAGCTGTTTTTT. It is translated as CASRQGPGELFF.

For the CDR3, the DNA is TGTGCCAGTAGTATTTCCGGGACTAGCGTCTACAATGAGCAGTTCTTC. It encodes CASSISGTSVYNEQFF. The chain couples TRBV19 to TRBJ2-1, with TRBD2 identical over 10 bases. Per the germline V gene, CDR1 is LNHDA and CDR2 is SQIVND (reference sequence). This CDR3 contains 16 residues. J gave up 3 bases and V 3 bases, and 5 bases lay outside the gene matches.

The chain is built from TRBV7-9 and TRBJ2-2, with a possible D match to TRBD1 (6 bases). Germline V gene lookup returns CDR1 SEHNR and CDR2 FQNEAQ (reference sequence). V lost 1 base, J lost 7 bases, and 16 bases lay in between. This CDR3 spans 16 amino acids. DNA of the CDR3: TGTGCCAGCAGCTTAGTTTTGGGGACAATTTACGGGGAGCTGTTTTTT. Translating gives CASSLVLGTIYGELFF.

In its sample, this clone was seen once. The rearrangement joins TRBV28 to TRBJ1-3, with no clear D. Germline assignment: CDR1 MDHEN and CDR2 SYDVKM. V was cut by 2 bases and J by 7 bases, with 15 bases left in between. This CDR3 region has 15 residues. The CDR3 sequence is CASSLEETGGNTIYF. The CDR3, as DNA: TGTGCCAGCAGTTTAGAGGAAACGGGTGGGAACACCATATATTTT.

The chain uses TRBV7-9 and TRBJ1-4; 9 nucleotides line up with TRBD1. With 1 base clipped from V and 7 bases from J, the junction kept 4 bases outside the gene matches. The germline V gene has CDR1 SEHNR and CDR2 FQNEAQ (reference sequence). CDR3 length: 15 amino acids. The CDR3 reads CASSLDGTGSEKLFF. CDR3 nucleotides: TGTGCCAGCAGCTTAGATGGGACAGGGTCTGAAAAACTGTTTTTT. The full variable domain, in which reference TRBV7-9 and TRBJ1-4 provide the parts outside the CDR3, is DTGVSQNPRHKITKRGQNVTFRCDPISEHNRLYWYRQTLGQGPEFLTYFQNEAQLEKSRLLSDRFSAERPKGSFSTLEIQRTEQGDSAMYLCASSLDGTGSEKLFFGSGTQLSVL.

The chain carries TRBV25-1 and TRBJ2-3; a weak D match, TRBD1 (6 bases). The germline CDR1 and CDR2 sequences are MGHDK and SYGVNS. V lost 4 bases to trimming and J lost 1 base, with 12 bases between them. This CDR3 is built from 15 residues. CDR3 protein: CASSVQGTRTDTQYF. The DNA for the CDR3 is TGTGCCAGCAGTGTCCAGGGGACCCGCACAGATACGCAGTATTTT. Supplemented by reference TRBV25-1 and TRBJ2-3, the full variable domain reads EADIYQTPRYLVIGTGKKITLECSQTMGHDKMYWYQQDPGMELHLIHYSYGVNSTEKGDLSSESTVSRIRTEHFPLTLESARPSHTSQYLCASSVQGTRTDTQYFGPGTRLTVL.

The chain is built from TRBV2 and TRBJ2-5; TRBD2 agrees at 8 bases. Germline CDR1 and CDR2: SNHLY and FYNNEI. The junction had 4 bases not matched to a gene; V was cut back by 8 bases and J by 5 bases. The CDR3 covers 12 residues. Written as DNA, the CDR3 is TGTGCCAGCGGACTAGCCGATGAGACCCAGTACTTC. Translated: CASGLADETQYF.

In this sample, this clone turned up a few times. The genes are TRBV24-1 and TRBJ1-1, with 10 bases aligning to TRBD1. Germline V gene sequence: CDR1 KGHDR, CDR2 SFDVKD. The trim removed 9 bases at V and 5 bases at J, leaving 8 bases unmatched. This CDR3 has 14 residues. In nucleotides, the CDR3 is TGTGCCACCGCGGCCGGGACAGGGGAGACTGAAGCTTTCTTT. It encodes CATAAGTGETEAFF.

V usage is TRBV10-3 and J usage is TRBJ2-2; 9 positions agree with TRBD1. The length of the CDR3 is 14 residues. Germline V CDR1 and CDR2: ENHRY, SYGVKD. Losses at the gene ends were 6 bases for V and 5 bases for J; bases not matched to a gene: 4. The CDR3 bases are TGTGCCATCAGACCCGGGACAGGGACCGGGGAGCTGTTTTTT. Translating it yields CAIRPGTGTGELFF.

This CDR3 reads CASSLGMQGWETQYF. The CDR3 DNA follows: TGTGCCAGCAGTTTAGGGATGCAGGGGTGGGAGACCCAGTACTTC. The chain carries TRBV28 and TRBJ2-5, with D perhaps matching TRBD1 (6 bases). In germline, CDR1 is MDHEN, CDR2 SYDVKM. This CDR3 has 15 residues. With 2 bases removed from V and 5 bases from J, the gap between germline ends came to 15 bases.

The chain uses TRBV28 and TRBJ2-7, with a possible D match to TRBD2 (7 bases). The CDR3 is 16 residues long. Trimming pared 5 bases from V and 6 bases from J, leaving 23 bases between. In germline, CDR1 is MDHEN, CDR2 SYDVKM. The CDR3 is CASSAGTTVGRGEQYF. The CDR3 nucleotides are TGTGCCAGCAGTGCCGGGACAACGGTTGGGAGGGGCGAGCAGTACTTC.

The rearrangement links TRBV9 to TRBJ2-2; TRBD2 agrees at 13 bases. CDR3 length: 17 residues. V shed 4 bases and J 1 base; nucleotides not matched to a gene: 4. Germline V gene data show CDR1 as SGDLS and CDR2 as YYNGEE. CDR3 residues: CASSLRTSGGNTGELFF. CDR3 coding DNA: TGTGCCAGCAGCCTAAGGACTAGCGGGGGGAACACCGGGGAGCTGTTTTTT.

This clone has only a few counts. The V gene is TRBV5-1, the J gene TRBJ2-5; 14 nucleotides line up with TRBD2. The V and J ends lost 4 bases and 4 bases, in that order; junction bases with no gene match: 6. CDR1 SGHRS and CDR2 YFSETQ come from the germline V gene. CDR3 length: 16 residues. This CDR3 reads CASSVTGLAGGETQYF. The CDR3 region has the DNA TGCGCCAGCAGCGTGACCGGACTAGCGGGGGGAGAGACCCAGTACTTC.

The sample holds a few counts of this clone. The rearrangement uses TRBV10-3 and TRBJ2-7; 7 bases fit TRBD1. This CDR3 comprises 12 residues. Trimming at V came to 8 bases and at J to 2 bases, leaving 3 bases not matched to a gene. Germline V gives CDR1 ENHRY, CDR2 SYGVKD. The CDR3 region has the DNA TGTGCCATCGCCGGGACAGCCTACGAGCAGTACTTC. It translates to CAIAGTAYEQYF.

This clone was recorded only once. J is TRBJ2-7 and V is TRBV5-1; 8 nucleotides align to TRBD2. This CDR3 has 16 amino acids. Germline V lookup: CDR1 SGHRS, CDR2 YFSETQ. The junction had 10 bases not matched to a gene; V was cut back by 0 bases and J by 5 bases. The CDR3 nucleotides are TGCGCCAGCAGCTTGGGCTCCGGGAGGGCCGGCCACGAGCAGTACTTC. The encoded protein is CASSLGSGRAGHEQYF.

This clone has a single count. The CDR3: CASSHGGQGVHEQYF. CDR3 DNA: TGTGCCAGCAGCCACGGGGGACAGGGTGTCCACGAGCAGTACTTC. The chain combines TRBV28 with TRBJ2-7; 9 bases align to TRBD1. Germline V lookup: CDR1 MDHEN, CDR2 SYDVKM. V lost 6 bases to trimming and J lost 5 bases; unmatched junction nucleotides: 11. The CDR3 totals 15 residues.

The genes are TRBV27 and TRBJ2-5; TRBD2 aligns across 12 bases. V lost 6 bases and J lost 4; bases outside the gene matches: 3. Per the germline V gene, CDR1 is MNHEY and CDR2 is SMNVEV (reference sequence). The CDR3 runs 14 residues. Here the CDR3 reads CASRGLAGRETQYF. CDR3 in DNA: TGTGCCAGCAGAGGACTAGCGGGAAGAGAGACCCAGTACTTC.

J is TRBJ2-7 and V is TRBV13; 12 nucleotides match TRBD2. This CDR3 region has 15 residues. Germline-derived CDR1 and CDR2 are PRHDT and FYEKMQ (reference sequence). V lost 5 bases, J lost 5 bases, and 7 bases stayed unmatched. Here the CDR3 reads CASSPLAGGLNEQYF. CDR3 DNA sequence: TGTGCCAGCAGCCCACTAGCGGGAGGTCTCAACGAGCAGTACTTC.

This clone has just a few counts. The V call is TRBV5-1, the J call TRBJ1-1; D might be TRBD1 (6 bases). Trimming removed 1 base at V and 4 bases at J, with 11 bases between. Germline CDR1 SGHRS, CDR2 YFSETQ. CDR3 length equals 14 residues. The CDR3 nucleotides read TGCGCCAGCAGCTTGCCAGGGGACGGCACTGAAGCTTTCTTT. It specifies CASSLPGDGTEAFF.

This clone was counted a single time. One junction end does not reproduce the germline sequence, and a read error may be involved. The sample contains more than one DNA sequence encoding this CDR3. As DNA, the CDR3 is TGCGCCAGCAGCTCTAACACCGGGGAGCTGTTTTTT. It is translated as CASSSNTGELFF. The V and J genes are TRBV11-3 and TRBJ2-2, with D unclear. This CDR3 spans 12 amino acids. Germline CDR1 and CDR2: SGHNT and YENEEA.

This chain links TRBV25-1 with TRBJ2-3; 7 positions match TRBD1. Germline V gene sequence: CDR1 MGHDK, CDR2 SYGVNS. V was pared by 4 bases and J by 3 bases, with 10 bases of the junction left unmatched. The CDR3 length is 16 residues. The chain's CDR3 is CASSGSATGITDTQYF. CDR3 bases: TGTGCCAGCAGTGGGTCTGCGACAGGGATTACAGATACGCAGTATTTT.

The chain employs TRBV5-1 and TRBJ2-5; 16 bases align to TRBD2. CDR1 SGHRS and CDR2 YFSETQ come from the germline V gene. Trimming cost V 4 bases and J 5 bases; bases outside gene matches: 11. The CDR3 contains 18 residues. The CDR3 reads CASSLGTSGRAAEETQYF. CDR3 coding DNA: TGCGCCAGCAGCCTGGGGACTAGCGGGAGGGCCGCGGAGGAGACCCAGTACTTC.

Turning to this clone: Other DNA variants within this sample encode the same CDR3. The chain employs TRBV18 and TRBJ1-2; possible D gene TRBD1, 5 bases. The V gene lost 0 bases and the J gene lost 4 bases, with 6 bases spanning the gap. The CDR3 spans 13 residues. Germline V lookup: CDR1 KGHSH, CDR2 LQKENI. The CDR3 sequence: CASSPPGRYGYTF. In DNA, the CDR3 is TGTGCCAGCTCACCACCGGGGCGCTATGGCTACACCTTC.

In its sample, this clone was seen a few times. This chain joins TRBV6-6 and TRBJ2-3; D possibly corresponds to TRBD1 (6 bases). The length of the CDR3 is 15 residues. The germline V gene encodes CDR1 MNHNY and CDR2 SVGAGI (reference sequence). Trimming shortened V by 2 bases and J by 0 bases, and 9 bases separated the two germline ends. The CDR3, as DNA: TGTGCCAGCAGTTACCTCGACAGGAGCACAGATACGCAGTATTTT. This codes for CASSYLDRSTDTQYF.

The V call is TRBV6-1, the J call TRBJ1-4; 7 bases agree with TRBD1. Germline V CDR1 and CDR2: MNHNS, SASEGT. The CDR3 has 14 amino acids. The V segment lost 1 base and the J segment 4 bases; nucleotides outside the gene matches: 0. CDR3 DNA sequence: TGTGCCAGCAGTGAAGGACAGGGTAATGAAAAACTGTTTTTT. The encoded protein is CASSEGQGNEKLFF.

The count of this clone is one. V is TRBV6-5 and J is TRBJ2-1; TRBD1 might be the D (6 bases). The V end was cut by 7 bases, the J end by 0 bases, with 13 bases between. The CDR3 loop spans 15 amino acids. Germline V CDR1 and CDR2: MNHEY, SVGAGI. CDR3 sequence (DNA): TGTGCCAGCACCAAGACAGGAAGCTCCTACAATGAGCAGTTCTTC. Encoded protein: CASTKTGSSYNEQFF.

The rearrangement uses TRBV7-2 and TRBJ2-1; 9 positions agree with TRBD2. CDR3 length equals 16 residues. The trim removed 3 bases at V and 7 bases at J, leaving 10 bases unmatched. Germline loops: CDR1 SGHTA, CDR2 FQGNSA. CDR3 bases: TGTGCCAGCAGCTTTCGTGCGGGGGGGCAGAGAAATGAGCAGTTCTTC. Translating it yields CASSFRAGGQRNEQFF.

V usage is TRBV7-3 and J usage is TRBJ1-1; D gene uncertain. This CDR3 has 14 amino acids. Germline CDR1 is SGHTA and CDR2 is FQGTGA. Between the trimmed V and J ends, which lost 0 bases and 1 base, there was a span of 6 bases. The CDR3 loop reads CASSLTGGNTEAFF. CDR3 nucleotides: TGTGCCAGCAGCTTAACAGGAGGGAACACTGAAGCTTTCTTT.

The chain links TRBV3-1 (or the pseudogene TRBV3-2) to TRBJ1-2, with D possibly TRBD1 on 5 matching bases. The germline V and J ends were trimmed by 2 bases and 8 bases, with 12 bases remaining between them. Germline CDR1 LGHDT, CDR2 YNNKEL (reference sequence). CDR3 length equals 13 residues. The chain's CDR3 is CASSQNDRRGYTF. The CDR3 DNA sequence: TGTGCCAGCAGCCAAAATGACAGACGAGGCTACACCTTC.

This clone came up a few times. Other DNA sequences in the sample encode the same CDR3. The chain uses TRBV9 and TRBJ2-1, with TRBD1 matching over 9 bases. The germline CDR1 and CDR2 sequences are SGDLS and YYNGEE. The CDR3 has 13 amino acids. Trimming removed 4 bases from V and 6 bases from J; junction bases left unmatched: 2. The CDR3 DNA reads as TGTGCCAGCAGCACGGGACAGGGCAATGAGCAGTTCTTC. This gives the protein CASSTGQGNEQFF.

The J gene is TRBJ2-3, the V gene TRBV5-1, with 7 positions matching TRBD2. Germline V gene sequence: CDR1 SGHRS, CDR2 YFSETQ. V lost 6 bases and J lost 2; bases outside the gene matches: 6. The CDR3 runs to 14 residues. CDR3 in DNA: TGCGCCAGCAAATCCGGGACTATCACAGATACGCAGTATTTT. Translated: CASKSGTITDTQYF.